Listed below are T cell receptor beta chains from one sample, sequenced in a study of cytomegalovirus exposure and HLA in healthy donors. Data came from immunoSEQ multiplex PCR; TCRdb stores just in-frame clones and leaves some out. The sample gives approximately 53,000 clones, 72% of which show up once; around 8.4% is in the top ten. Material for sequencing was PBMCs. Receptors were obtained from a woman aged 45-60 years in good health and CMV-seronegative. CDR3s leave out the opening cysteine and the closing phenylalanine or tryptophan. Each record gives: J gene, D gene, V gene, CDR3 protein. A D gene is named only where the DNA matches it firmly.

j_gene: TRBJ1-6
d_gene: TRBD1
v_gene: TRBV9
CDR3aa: ASSVGDRGNSPLH

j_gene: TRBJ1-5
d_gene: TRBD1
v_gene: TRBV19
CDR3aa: ASSPPGGGLSQPQH

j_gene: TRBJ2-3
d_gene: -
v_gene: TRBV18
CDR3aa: ASSPTGPPDTQY

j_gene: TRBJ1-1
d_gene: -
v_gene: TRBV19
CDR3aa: ASSRSQVNTEAF

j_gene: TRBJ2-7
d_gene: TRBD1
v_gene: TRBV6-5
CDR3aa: ASSPFGTGFYEQY

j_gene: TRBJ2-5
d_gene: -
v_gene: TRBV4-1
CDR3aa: ASSQDRLPQETQY

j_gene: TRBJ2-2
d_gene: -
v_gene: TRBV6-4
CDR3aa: ASSDGPGNTGELF

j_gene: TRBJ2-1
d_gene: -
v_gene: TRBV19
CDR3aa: ASRPPSSYNEQF

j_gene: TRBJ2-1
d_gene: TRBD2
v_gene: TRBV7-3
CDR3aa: ASSLGLGLGDNEQF

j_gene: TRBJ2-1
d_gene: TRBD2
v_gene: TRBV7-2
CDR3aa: ASSLLAGTSGYNEQF

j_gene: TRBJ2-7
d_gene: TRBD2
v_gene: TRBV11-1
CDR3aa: ASSRRGGGSYEQY

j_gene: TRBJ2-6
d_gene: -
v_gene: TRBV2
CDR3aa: ASSDSSGQSIGANVLT

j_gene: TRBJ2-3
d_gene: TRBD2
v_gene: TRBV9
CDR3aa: ASSAFGAGGNTDTQY

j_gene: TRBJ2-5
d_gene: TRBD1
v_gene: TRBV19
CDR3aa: ASSRTGGETQY

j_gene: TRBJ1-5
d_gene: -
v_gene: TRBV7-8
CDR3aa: ASSSRGGQPQH

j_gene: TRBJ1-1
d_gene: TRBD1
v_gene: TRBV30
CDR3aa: APSTGGNTEAF

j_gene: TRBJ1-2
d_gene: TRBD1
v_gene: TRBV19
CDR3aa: ASSIGGTGPNYGYT

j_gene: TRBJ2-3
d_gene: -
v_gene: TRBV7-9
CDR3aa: ASSLEAGSTQY

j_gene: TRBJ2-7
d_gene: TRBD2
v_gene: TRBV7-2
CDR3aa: ASSLGALAGPTYEQY

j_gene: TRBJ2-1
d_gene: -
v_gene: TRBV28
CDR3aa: ASSTLRVSTHNEQF

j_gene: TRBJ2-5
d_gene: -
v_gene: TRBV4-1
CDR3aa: ASSQDPGGGGETQY

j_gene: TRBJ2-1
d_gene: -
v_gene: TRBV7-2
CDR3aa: ASRASSAYNEQF

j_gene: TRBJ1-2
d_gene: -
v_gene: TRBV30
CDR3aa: AWSRGGNGYT

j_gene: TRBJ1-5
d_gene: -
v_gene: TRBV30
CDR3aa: AWSLEGVQPQH

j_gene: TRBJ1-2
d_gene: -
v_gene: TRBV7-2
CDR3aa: ASSLEVGGYT

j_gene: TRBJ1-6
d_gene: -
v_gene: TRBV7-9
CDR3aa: ASSLNEPLH

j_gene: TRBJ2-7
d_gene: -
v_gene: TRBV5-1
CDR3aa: ASSVTTGTPTIEQY